One sample yielded the 21 T cell receptor beta chains listed below, sequenced in a study of blood T cells in healthy people across ages (dated by TCRdb to the mid-2010s). The library relied on 5' RACE. Sequenced on an Illumina HiSeq 2500. A second roughly 7 to 12 cycle PCR used a sample-barcoded 5' primer and a J-beta primer mix. TCRdb itself trimmed the public reads at Q25 with fastp, ran MiXCR and retained productive beta chains. Duplicate CDR3 protein sequences are folded into a single record with the most common DNA and genes. For this sample there are about 290,000 distinct CDR3 sequences; 25% to 30% appear just once. The leading ten clones occupy approximately 29% of the sample. The sequencing input was blood. Source of these receptors: a woman in her 70s in good health.

This clonotype was counted only a few times. CDR3 in DNA: TGCGCCAGCAGCCAAGCTGAAACGTACAATTCACCCCTCCACTTT. It encodes CASSQAETYNSPLHF. The rearrangement joins TRBV4-1 to TRBJ1-6; unclear D gene. The CDR3 consists of 15 residues. Germline CDR1 reads MGHRA; CDR2 reads YSYEKL. V lost 1 base to trimming and J lost 7 bases, with 11 bases between them.

This clonotype was observed a handful of times. V and J are TRBV28 and TRBJ1-1; D is possibly TRBD1 (5 bases). The CDR3 consists of 14 residues. Germline CDR1 MDHEN, CDR2 SYDVKM. V lost 3 bases and J 4 bases, leaving 12 bases between the germline ends. The CDR3 region is CASSFSGASTEAFF. The CDR3 DNA reads TGTGCCAGCAGTTTTTCTGGGGCGAGCACTGAAGCTTTCTTT.

The rearrangement links TRBV28 to TRBJ1-2; the D gene is possibly TRBD1 (6 bases). The V and J ends lost 5 bases and 3 bases respectively, with 10 bases between them. Germline loops: CDR1 MDHEN, CDR2 SYDVKM. CDR3 length: 13 residues. The CDR3: CASSPDRYYGYTF. CDR3 sequence (DNA): TGTGCCAGCAGTCCGGACAGATACTATGGCTACACCTTC.

The genes are TRBV20-1 and TRBJ2-3, with D unresolved. The CDR3 loop spans 15 amino acids. Germline V lookup: CDR1 DFQATT, CDR2 SNEGSKA (reference sequence). V dropped 0 bases and J dropped 2 bases, with 12 bases sitting between them. Written as DNA, the CDR3 is TGCAGTGCTAGAGATGTTGGGGATCCCACAGATACGCAGTATTTT. As protein: CSARDVGDPTDTQYF.

The CDR3 DNA reads TGTGCCAGCAGTTACTCGACAGGGAGTGAGCAGTTCTTC. This sequence encodes CASSYSTGSEQFF. The V gene is TRBV6-2 or TRBV6-3, the J gene TRBJ2-5, with 7 bases matching TRBD1. The closer fit of TRBJ2-1 to the DNA end suggests the J call may be wrong. Germline V gives CDR1 MNHEY, CDR2 SVGEGT. The CDR3 spans 13 residues.

This clonotype was found a few times. This chain uses TRBV7-3 with TRBJ2-2; D tentatively reads TRBD1 or TRBD2 (6 bases each). The length of the CDR3 is 16 residues. V was trimmed by 2 bases and J by 1 base, leaving 11 bases between them. Germline V gene lookup returns CDR1 SGHTA and CDR2 FQGTGA. This chain's CDR3 is CASSLSGAGNTGELFF. The DNA for the CDR3 is TGTGCCAGCAGCTTATCGGGGGCAGGGAACACCGGGGAGCTGTTTTTT.

V is TRBV9 and J is TRBJ1-4; the match to TRBD1 covers 10 bases. CDR3 size: 18 residues. CDR1 is SGDLS and CDR2 is YYNGEE in the germline V gene. J gave up 5 bases and V 1 base, and 11 bases lay outside the gene matches. CDR3 nucleotide sequence: TGTGCCAGCAGCGTAAAGGGGAGACCGGGACAGGGGAATGAAAAACTGTTTTTT. Protein sequence: CASSVKGRPGQGNEKLFF. Filled out from reference TRBV9 and TRBJ1-4, the complete variable domain reads DSGVTQTPKHLITATGQRVTLRCSPRSGDLSVYWYQQSLDQGLQFLIQYYNGEERAKGNILERFSAQQFPDLHSELNLSSLELGDSALYFCASSVKGRPGQGNEKLFFGSGTQLSVL.

This rearrangement joins TRBV7-2 to TRBJ2-6, with 12 bases fitting TRBD1. This CDR3 contains 18 residues. The V and J ends lost 6 bases and 2 bases, in that order; junction bases with no gene match: 8. In germline, CDR1 is SGHTA, CDR2 FQGNSA. This CDR3 reads CASRPGTGGGAGANVLTF. The CDR3, as DNA: TGTGCCAGCAGGCCAGGGACAGGGGGCGGTGCTGGGGCCAACGTCCTGACTTTC.

The chain links TRBV10-3 to TRBJ2-2; D unclear. Deletions cut 6 bases from V and 5 bases from J, with 13 bases between. CDR1 ENHRY and CDR2 SYGVKD come from the germline V gene. This CDR3 spans 14 amino acids. In DNA, the CDR3 is TGTGCCATCAGACAAAAAGCAGAAACCGGGGAGCTGTTTTTT. Translating it yields CAIRQKAETGELFF.

The rearrangement links TRBV29-1 to TRBJ1-2; TRBD1 might be the D (6 bases). Per germline, CDR1 SQVTM and CDR2 ANQGSEA. Trimming shortened V by 1 base and J by 3 bases, and 9 bases separated the two germline ends. There are 13 residues in the CDR3. The CDR3 DNA reads as TGCAGCGTTGAAGTCAAGGGGGACTATGGCTACACCTTC. It codes for CSVEVKGDYGYTF. Drawing the rest from reference TRBV29-1 and TRBJ1-2, the complete variable domain is SAVISQKPSRDICQRGTSLTIQCQVDSQVTMMFWYRQQPGQSLTLIATANQGSEATYESGFVIDKFPISRPNLTFSTLTVSNMSPEDSSIYLCSVEVKGDYGYTFGSGTRLTVV.

This clonotype came up a few times. This chain connects TRBV7-9 to TRBJ2-3; D possibly uses TRBD1 or TRBD2 (5 bases each). The V end lost 1 base, the J end lost 2 bases, and 22 bases lay between the germline ends. In germline, CDR1 is SEHNR, CDR2 FQNEAQ (reference sequence). CDR3 length: 19 residues. The CDR3 loop reads CASSLGQGSSSPHTDTQYF. In nucleotides, the CDR3 is TGTGCCAGCAGCTTAGGGCAGGGTTCTAGCAGTCCTCACACAGATACGCAGTATTTT.

This clonotype was picked up many times. The chain joins TRBV4-1 to TRBJ2-5, with 8 positions matching TRBD2. The CDR3 has 16 amino acids. Germline CDR1 is MGHRA and CDR2 is YSYEKL. J lost 2 bases, V lost 1 base, and 6 bases had no gene match. The CDR3 DNA is TGCGCCAGCAGCCAAGCGGGAGGGCCTCAACAAGAGACCCAGTACTTC. Translation: CASSQAGGPQQETQYF.

The genes are TRBV5-5 and TRBJ1-2; a possible D gene is TRBD1 (6 bases). The CDR3 sequence is 12 residues long. V gave up 2 bases and J gave up 8 bases, with 10 bases separating them. From germline, CDR1 is SGHKS and CDR2 YYEKEE (reference sequence). CDR3 residues: CASSFDRRGYTF. The CDR3 DNA is TGTGCCAGCAGCTTCGACAGGAGAGGCTACACCTTC.

This clonotype turned up a few times. Because the CDR3 is missing its conserved closing phenylalanine or tryptophan, this is likely a read error. The V call is TRBV5-1, the J call TRBJ1-2; the D is unclear. The CDR3 contains 14 residues. Between the trimmed V and J ends, which lost 0 bases and 7 bases, there was a span of 13 bases. Germline CDR1 reads SGHRS; CDR2 reads YFSETQ. The CDR3 nucleotides are TGCGCCAGCAGCTTGGATCGCACCCTCGGTGGCTACACCCTC. Protein product: CASSLDRTLGGYTL.

This rearrangement joins TRBV24-1 to TRBJ2-1; 9 bases align to TRBD2. The J call is uncertain, as TRBJ2-5 better fits the DNA end. CDR3 length: 15 amino acids. Germline V gene sequence: CDR1 KGHDR, CDR2 SFDVKD. CDR3 protein: CATSDPSTSGETQYF. The CDR3 DNA sequence: TGTGCCACCAGTGATCCCTCGACTAGCGGAGAGACCCAGTACTTC.

This clonotype was seen only a few times. The J gene is TRBJ1-1, the V gene TRBV19; 7 bases are shared with TRBD1. The J segment lost 4 bases and the V segment lost 6 bases, leaving 8 bases of the junction unmatched. The CDR3 is 14 residues long. The germline V gene has CDR1 LNHDA and CDR2 SQIVND (reference sequence). CDR3 nucleotide sequence: TGTGCCAGTAGATGGGACAGACGGGGCACTGAAGCTTTCTTT. Translated, it gives CASRWDRRGTEAFF.

There are a few counts of this clonotype. The chain recombines TRBV25-1 with TRBJ1-4; a possible D gene is TRBD1 (5 bases). The length of the CDR3 is 16 residues. Germline-derived CDR1 and CDR2 are MGHDK and SYGVNS. Trimming pared 4 bases from V and 4 bases from J, leaving 16 bases between. Here the CDR3 DNA reads TGTGCCAGCAGTGGGGGCGGGAGTAGGAATAATGAAAAACTGTTTTTT. This codes for CASSGGGSRNNEKLFF.

In its sample, this clonotype was seen many times. This chain links TRBV28 with TRBJ1-2; 8 bases agree with TRBD1. The CDR3 has 14 residues. The ends lost 3 bases at V and 8 bases at J; junction bases unmatched: 8. Per the germline V gene, CDR1 is MDHEN and CDR2 is SYDVKM. The CDR3 coding sequence is TGTGCCAGCAGTTTCGGGCAGGGGGCTCTGGGCTACACCTTC. Residues: CASSFGQGALGYTF.

In its sample, this clonotype was seen a few times. This chain connects TRBV20-1 to TRBJ1-2; possible D gene TRBD1, 5 bases. With 6 bases removed from V and 8 bases from J, the gap between germline ends came to 10 bases. CDR1 DFQATT and CDR2 SNEGSKA come from the germline V gene (reference sequence). The CDR3 has 10 amino acids. Here the CDR3 reads CSARDEGYTF. CDR3 nucleotide sequence: TGCAGTGCCCGGGACGAGGGCTACACCTTC.

Regarding this clonotype: A read error may account for a junction end that differs from germline. V gene TRBV9 combines with J gene TRBJ2-5; D is perhaps TRBD1 or TRBD2 (5 bases each). The CDR3 has 15 amino acids. Germline V gene sequence: CDR1 SGDLS, CDR2 YYNGEE. The CDR3 DNA follows: TGTGCCAGCAGTCCTTCGGGGCGCCAAATAGAGACCCAGCACTTC. It is translated as CASSPSGRQIETQHF. Using reference TRBV9 and TRBJ2-5 for the parts outside the CDR3, the full variable domain is DSGVTQTPKHLITATGQRVTLRCSPRSGDLSVYWYQQSLDQGLQFLIQYYNGEERAKGNILERFSAQQFPDLHSELNLSSLELGDSALYFCASSPSGRQIETQHFGPGTRLLVL.

The CDR3, as DNA: TGTGCCAGCAGCCTTCTAGCTGGCGAGCAGTTCTTC. Translating gives CASSLLAGEQFF. The V and J genes are TRBV7-9 and TRBJ2-1; tentative D call: TRBD2 (5 bases). Germline assignment: CDR1 SEHNR and CDR2 FQNEAQ (reference sequence). The CDR3 is made up of 12 amino acids. V lost 5 bases and J lost 10, with 12 bases in between.